This TCR beta chain stems from a study of long-term antiretroviral therapy in people with HIV. The CDR3 contains 12 residues. Germline CDR1 reads LNHDA; CDR2 reads SQIVND (reference sequence). J was trimmed by 6 bases and V by 7 bases; bases with no gene match: 4. This clone was detected a few times. Survey level was the resolution at which the v3.0 immunoSEQ assay ran. Measured with immunoSEQ multiplex PCR; TCRdb has only the in-frame clones, and not every one. The sample holds 25,000 to 35,000 clones, 60% to 85% seen once. Treatment of all HIV participants took place in the United States. The TCR sequence derives from a woman aged 45-65 years with HIV. Sequencing used unsorted PBMCs, obtained 3.1 years after starting antiretroviral therapy. The chain is built from TRBV19 and TRBJ1-2, with 8 positions matching TRBD1. The CDR3 reads CASMAGGNGYTF. The CDR3 DNA follows: TGTGCCAGTATGGCAGGGGGCAATGGCTACACCTTC.